The T cell receptor beta chain under discussion was sequenced for a study of control samples from healthy donors and cancer patients. CDR3 size: 12 residues. Trimming took off 1 base at V and 11 bases at J, with 11 bases between the two ends. Germline-derived CDR1 and CDR2 are LGHDT and YNNKEL (reference sequence). This clone was counted a single time. Method: immunoSEQ multiplex PCR; TCRdb's copy keeps in-frame clones and lacks some. This repertoire shows about 160,000 clones, around nine tenths found once; its top ten account for 12%. The chain employs TRBV3-1 (or the pseudogene TRBV3-2) and TRBJ1-1; the D is unclear. The specimen was blood. The sequence was obtained from a man aged 25 to 40 in good health. As DNA, the CDR3 is TGTGCCAGCAGCCAAGCAAACTTATTGGCTTTCTTT. Translating it yields CASSQANLLAFF.